This T cell receptor (beta chain) was recorded in a study of cytomegalovirus exposure and HLA in healthy donors. Germline-derived CDR1 and CDR2 are SGHRS and YFSETQ. This CDR3 has 12 residues. Trimming removed 0 bases from V and 4 bases from J, with 4 bases in between. The approximately 120-subject validation cohort, separate from the roughly 700-subject first cohort, included the donors. Findings and limits, study-wide: The study designated 164 TCR beta chains cytomegalovirus-associated. Subsequent analysis found a tendency for first-cohort TCR clusters to co-occur within the 120 validation repertoires.

Repertoires were generated with immunoSEQ multiplex PCR, while TCRdb's copy carries only in-frame clones and drops some. The sample includes some 90,000 clones, roughly 87% of them seen just once. As concerns this clone: Antigen unknown.

Sequencing was carried out using PBMCs. The TCR comes from a woman aged 30 to 39 in good health and CMV-seronegative. V usage is TRBV5-1 and J usage is TRBJ2-5; D uncertain. CDR3: CASSLAGETQYF. CDR3 DNA sequence: TGCGCCAGCAGCTTGGCCGGAGAGACCCAGTACTTC. Complete variable domain (other parts from reference TRBV5-1 and TRBJ2-5): KAGVTQTPRYLIKTRGQQVTLSCSPISGHRSVSWYQQTPGQGLQFLFEYFSETQRNKGNFPGRFSGRQFSNSRSEMNVSTLELGDSALYLCASSLAGETQYFGPGTRLLVL.